This T cell receptor (beta chain) was sequenced for a study of T-cell memory formation after mild COVID-19. Whole-study context: In these data, TCR clusters were largely donor specific. Regarding the study as a whole: SARS-CoV-2 specificity of second-wave clones peaking day 37 was unconfirmed. A second wave expanding day 15 to 37 was CD4+-biased; contracting clones were balanced. Largely, contracting CD4+ clones fell within CM and EM, and contracting CD8+ clones within EMRA.

Many counts were recorded for this clonotype. Its target is not known. TCRdb reprocessed the 5' RACE reads via MiXCR and lists one record per CDR3 protein. In the table there are fewer than 350,000 distinct CDR3 sequences, roughly an eighth of which are singletons. CDR3 length: 15 amino acids. The ends were cut back, 0 bases at V and 0 bases at J, with 5 bases in the middle. The germline V gene encodes CDR1 KGHDR and CDR2 SFDVKD. The sequence derives from a man between 18 and 29 years old who had mild COVID-19 (a few samples of this study predate the infection). Cell type and time point are not known. Sequenced: PBMCs or a T cell subset sorted from them (not recorded which). The chain uses TRBV24-1 and TRBJ2-1; the D is unclear. As DNA, the CDR3 is TGTGCCACCAGTGATTTGCTTGGCTCCTACAATGAGCAGTTCTTC. Its protein is CATSDLLGSYNEQFF.